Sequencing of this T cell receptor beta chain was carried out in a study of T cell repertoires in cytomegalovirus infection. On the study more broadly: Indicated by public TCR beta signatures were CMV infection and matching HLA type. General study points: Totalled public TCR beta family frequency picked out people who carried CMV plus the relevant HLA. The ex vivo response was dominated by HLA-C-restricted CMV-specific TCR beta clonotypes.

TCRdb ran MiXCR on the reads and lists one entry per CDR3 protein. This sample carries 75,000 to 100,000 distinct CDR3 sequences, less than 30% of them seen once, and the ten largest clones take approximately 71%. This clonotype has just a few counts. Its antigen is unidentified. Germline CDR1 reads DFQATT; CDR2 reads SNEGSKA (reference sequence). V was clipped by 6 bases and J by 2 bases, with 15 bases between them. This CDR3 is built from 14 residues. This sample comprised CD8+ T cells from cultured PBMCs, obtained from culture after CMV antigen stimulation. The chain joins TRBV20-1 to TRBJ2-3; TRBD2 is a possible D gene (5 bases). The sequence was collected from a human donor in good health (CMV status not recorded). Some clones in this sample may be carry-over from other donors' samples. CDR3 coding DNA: TGCAGTGCCGACCGACTACCCGCCACAGATACGCAGTATTTT. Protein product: CSADRLPATDTQYF.